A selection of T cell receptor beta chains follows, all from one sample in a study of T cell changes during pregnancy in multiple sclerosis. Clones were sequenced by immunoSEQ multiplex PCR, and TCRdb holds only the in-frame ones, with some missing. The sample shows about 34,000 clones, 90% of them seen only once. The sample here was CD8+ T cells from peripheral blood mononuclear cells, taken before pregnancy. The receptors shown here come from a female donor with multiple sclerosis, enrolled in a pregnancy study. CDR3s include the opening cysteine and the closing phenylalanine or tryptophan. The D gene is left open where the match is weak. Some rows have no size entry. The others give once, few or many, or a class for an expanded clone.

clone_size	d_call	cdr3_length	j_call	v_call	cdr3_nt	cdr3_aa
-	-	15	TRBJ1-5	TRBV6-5	TGTGCCAGCAGTTACTCGATAGGAGGCAATCAGCCCCAGCATTTT	CASSYSIGGNQPQHF
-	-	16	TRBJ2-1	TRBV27	TGTGCCAGCAGTTTAACGGGGTGGAGCTCCTACAATGAGCAGTTCTTC	CASSLTGWSSYNEQFF
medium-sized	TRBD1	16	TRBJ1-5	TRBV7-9	TGTGCCAGCAGCCGCACCGGGACAGGGAACAATCAGCCCCAGCATTTT	CASSRTGTGNNQPQHF
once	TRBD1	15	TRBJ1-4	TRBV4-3	TGCGCCAGCAGCCAAGAGGAGGGGGCTGGTGAAAAACTGTTTTTT	CASSQEEGAGEKLFF
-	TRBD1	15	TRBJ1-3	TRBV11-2	TGTGCCAGCAGCGCAACCGGGACAGCTGGAAACACCATATATTTT	CASSATGTAGNTIYF
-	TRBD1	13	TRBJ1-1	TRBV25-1	TGTGCCAGCAGGACAGGGATGAACACTGAAGCTTTCTTT	CASRTGMNTEAFF
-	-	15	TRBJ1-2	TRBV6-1	TGTGCCAGCAGAGGCTCTATTACAGGGCTGGGAGGCTACACCTTC	CASRGSITGLGGYTF
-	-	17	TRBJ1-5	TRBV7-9	TGTGCCAGCAGCTTCGATGCCTGGGGCGCTAGCAATCAGCCCCAGCATTTT	CASSFDAWGASNQPQHF
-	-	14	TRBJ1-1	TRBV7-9	TGTGCCAGCAGCTTAGGTCATCGGGGGGACCCAGCTTTCTTT	CASSLGHRGDPAFF
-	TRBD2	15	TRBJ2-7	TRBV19	TGTGCCAGTAGTATCCCCTTAGCGGGAGAACACGAGCAGTACTTC	CASSIPLAGEHEQYF
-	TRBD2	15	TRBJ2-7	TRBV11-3	TGTGCCAGCAGCTTACTAGCGGGAGCGCCCTACGAGCAGTACTTC	CASSLLAGAPYEQYF